A single sample is the source of the 8 T cell receptor beta chains below, sequenced in a study of a mutant IDH1 vaccine in newly diagnosed glioma. Indicated time point: baseline, week 1 (first vaccination visit). Stated treatment: pre-vaccination baseline after standard-of-care therapy. Profiled with immunoSEQ multiplex PCR; TCRdb holds only in-frame clones, not every one. In the table there are about 66,000 clones, about 86% of which are singletons. The input for sequencing was PBMCs, taken from a glioma patient treated with radiotherapy, temozolomide or both. These receptors were obtained from a man aged 25 to 40 with glioma.

This chain joins TRBV7-9 and TRBJ1-6; D ambiguous. Between the trimmed V and J ends, which lost 5 bases and 6 bases, there was a span of 11 bases. Germline V gives CDR1 SEHNR, CDR2 FQNEAQ (reference sequence). This CDR3 has 14 amino acids. The CDR3 sequence: CASSPEEGNSPLHF. In nucleotides, the CDR3 is TGTGCCAGCAGCCCAGAAGAGGGTAATTCACCCCTCCACTTT.

The V gene is TRBV6-1, the J gene TRBJ2-1; 8 bases fit TRBD1. With V trimmed by 6 bases and J by 7 bases, 8 bases remained unmatched. The V gene's germline CDR1 is MNHNS and CDR2 SASEGT. CDR3 size: 14 residues. DNA for the CDR3: TGTGCCAGCAGAGACGGACAGGGTTCGAATGAGCAGTTCTTC. Translated, it gives CASRDGQGSNEQFF.

This chain joins TRBV6-6 and TRBJ2-3; 7 bases line up with TRBD2. Trimming took 6 bases from V and 2 from J; bases not matched to a gene: 8. The CDR3 contains 15 residues. The germline V gene has CDR1 MNHNY and CDR2 SVGAGI (reference sequence). The CDR3 DNA sequence: TGTGCCAGCAGGGCCGGGAGGACGACCACAGATACGCAGTATTTT. It translates to CASRAGRTTTDTQYF.

The chain uses TRBV11-2 and TRBJ2-2; no clear D gene. V lost 1 base to trimming and J lost 7 bases, with 10 bases between them. Germline V CDR1 and CDR2: SGHAT, FQNNGV. The CDR3 is made up of 14 amino acids. The CDR3 loop reads CASSLVGADGELFF. The CDR3 DNA follows: TGTGCCAGCAGCTTAGTGGGTGCGGACGGGGAGCTGTTTTTT.

This chain uses TRBV19 with TRBJ2-2; 14 nucleotides align to TRBD2. CDR1 is LNHDA and CDR2 is SQIVND in the germline V gene (reference sequence). This CDR3 is 18 amino acids long. Trimming cost V 5 bases and J 6 bases; bases outside gene matches: 11. CDR3 sequence reads: CASSLQGLAGGLAGELFF. As DNA, the CDR3 is TGTGCCAGTAGTTTACAAGGACTAGCGGGGGGCCTTGCCGGGGAGCTGTTTTTT.

The chain is built from TRBV27 and TRBJ1-4, with TRBD1 as a possible D gene (5 bases). The CDR3 has 16 residues. Germline-derived CDR1 and CDR2 are MNHEY and SMNVEV (reference sequence). Trimming stripped 5 bases from V and 12 bases from J, with 25 bases between. This CDR3 reads CASSPLTGGGVLELFF. Here the CDR3 DNA reads TGTGCCAGCAGTCCACTCACAGGTGGCGGCGTCTTAGAACTGTTTTTT.

The chain employs TRBV19 and TRBJ1-3; D not resolved. The CDR3 totals 15 residues. Trimming took off 0 bases at V and 0 bases at J, with 6 bases between the two ends. Germline CDR1 and CDR2: LNHDA and SQIVND (reference sequence). The CDR3 spells CASSIEASSGNTIYF. In DNA, the CDR3 is TGTGCCAGTAGTATAGAGGCCAGCTCTGGAAACACCATATATTTT.

This rearrangement joins TRBV7-2 to TRBJ2-7, with D perhaps assigned TRBD1 or TRBD2 (6 bases each). This CDR3 contains 15 residues. V was pared by 6 bases and J by 2 bases, with 17 bases between. CDR1 is SGHTA, CDR2 FQGNSA, per germline. CDR3 loop: CASSWGRTAPYEQYF. In DNA, the CDR3 is TGTGCCAGCAGTTGGGGGAGGACAGCCCCCTACGAGCAGTACTTC.